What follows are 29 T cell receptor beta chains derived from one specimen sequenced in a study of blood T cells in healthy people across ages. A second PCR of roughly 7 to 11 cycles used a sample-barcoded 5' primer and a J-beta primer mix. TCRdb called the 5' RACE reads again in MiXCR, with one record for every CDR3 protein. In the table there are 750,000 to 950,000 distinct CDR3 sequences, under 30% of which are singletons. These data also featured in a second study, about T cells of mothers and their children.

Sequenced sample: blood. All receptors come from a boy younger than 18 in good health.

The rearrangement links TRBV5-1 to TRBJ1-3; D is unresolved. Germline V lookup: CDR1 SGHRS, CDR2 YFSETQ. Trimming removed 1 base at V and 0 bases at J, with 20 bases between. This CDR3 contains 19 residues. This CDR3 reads CASSLSLRMGLHSGNTIYF. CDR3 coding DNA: TGCGCCAGCAGCTTGAGTCTGAGGATGGGCCTTCACTCTGGAAACACCATATATTTT.

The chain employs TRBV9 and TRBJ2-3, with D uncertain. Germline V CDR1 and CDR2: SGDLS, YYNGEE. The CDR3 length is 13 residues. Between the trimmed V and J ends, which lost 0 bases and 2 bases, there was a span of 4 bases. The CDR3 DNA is TGTGCCAGCAGCGTAGGGACCACAGATACGCAGTATTTT. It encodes CASSVGTTDTQYF.

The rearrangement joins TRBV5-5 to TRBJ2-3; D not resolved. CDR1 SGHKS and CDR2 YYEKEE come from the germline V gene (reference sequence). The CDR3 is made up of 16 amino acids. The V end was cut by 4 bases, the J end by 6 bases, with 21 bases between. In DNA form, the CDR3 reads TGTGCCAGCAGCCTCCCCTGGACGCAGGCAGGTGATACGCAGTATTTT. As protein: CASSLPWTQAGDTQYF.

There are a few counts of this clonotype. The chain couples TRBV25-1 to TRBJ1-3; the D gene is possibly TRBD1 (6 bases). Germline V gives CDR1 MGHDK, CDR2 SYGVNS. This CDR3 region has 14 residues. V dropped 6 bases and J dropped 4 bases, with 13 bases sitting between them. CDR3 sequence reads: CASSTGGAGNTIYF. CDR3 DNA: TGTGCCAGCAGCACGGGGGGGGCGGGAAACACCATATATTTT. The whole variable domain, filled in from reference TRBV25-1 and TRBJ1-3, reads EADIYQTPRYLVIGTGKKITLECSQTMGHDKMYWYQQDPGMELHLIHYSYGVNSTEKGDLSSESTVSRIRTEHFPLTLESARPSHTSQYLCASSTGGAGNTIYFGEGSWLTVV.

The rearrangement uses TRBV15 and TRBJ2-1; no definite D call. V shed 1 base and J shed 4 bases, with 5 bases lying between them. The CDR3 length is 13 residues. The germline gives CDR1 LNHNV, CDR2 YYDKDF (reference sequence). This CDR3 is CATSRGQYNEQFF. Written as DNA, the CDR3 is TGTGCCACCAGCAGAGGTCAATACAATGAGCAGTTCTTC.

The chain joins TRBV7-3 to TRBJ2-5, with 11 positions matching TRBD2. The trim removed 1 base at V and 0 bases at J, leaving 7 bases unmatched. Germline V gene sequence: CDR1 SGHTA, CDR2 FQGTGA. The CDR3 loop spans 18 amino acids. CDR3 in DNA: TGTGCCAGCAGCTTAAACGGCGGACTAGCGGGTAACCAAGAGACCCAGTACTTC. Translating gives CASSLNGGLAGNQETQYF.

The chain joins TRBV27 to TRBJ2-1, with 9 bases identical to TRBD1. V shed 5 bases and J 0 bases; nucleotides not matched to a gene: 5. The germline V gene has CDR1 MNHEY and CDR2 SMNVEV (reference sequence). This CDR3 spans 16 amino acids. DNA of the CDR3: TGTGCCAGCAGTCCTTCGACAGGGGGCTCCTACAATGAGCAGTTCTTC. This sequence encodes CASSPSTGGSYNEQFF.

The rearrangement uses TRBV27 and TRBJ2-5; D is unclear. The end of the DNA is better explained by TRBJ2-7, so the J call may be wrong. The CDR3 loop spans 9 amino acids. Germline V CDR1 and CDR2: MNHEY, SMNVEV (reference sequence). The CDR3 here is CASPGEQYF. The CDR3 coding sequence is TGTGCCAGCCCTGGCGAGCAGTACTTC.

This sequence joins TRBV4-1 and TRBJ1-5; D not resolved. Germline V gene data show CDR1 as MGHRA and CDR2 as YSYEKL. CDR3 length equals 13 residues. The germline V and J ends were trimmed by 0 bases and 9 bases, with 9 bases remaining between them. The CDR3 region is CASSQDRPTPQHF. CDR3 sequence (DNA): TGCGCCAGCAGCCAAGATAGGCCGACGCCCCAGCATTTT.

The CDR3 nucleotides are TGTGCCAGCAGCCGGAGCGGGGGGCCGAACACCGGGGAGCTGTTTTTT. This sequence encodes CASSRSGGPNTGELFF. This sequence joins TRBV11-3 and TRBJ2-2, with 9 bases lining up with TRBD2. The CDR3 consists of 16 residues. The V segment lost 5 bases and the J segment 0 bases; nucleotides outside the gene matches: 4. Germline CDR1 reads SGHNT; CDR2 reads YENEEA.

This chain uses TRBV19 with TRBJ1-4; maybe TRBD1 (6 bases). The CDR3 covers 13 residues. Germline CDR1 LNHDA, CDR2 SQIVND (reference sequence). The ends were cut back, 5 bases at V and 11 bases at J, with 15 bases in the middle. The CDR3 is CASSPGSRGKLFF. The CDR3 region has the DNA TGTGCCAGTAGTCCCGGCTCCAGGGGCAAACTGTTTTTT.

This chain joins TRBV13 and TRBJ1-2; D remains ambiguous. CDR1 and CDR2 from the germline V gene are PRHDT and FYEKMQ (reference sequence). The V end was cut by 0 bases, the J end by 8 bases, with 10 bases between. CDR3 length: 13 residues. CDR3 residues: CASSLGTSQGYTF. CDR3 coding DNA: TGTGCCAGCAGCTTAGGGACCTCGCAAGGCTACACCTTC.

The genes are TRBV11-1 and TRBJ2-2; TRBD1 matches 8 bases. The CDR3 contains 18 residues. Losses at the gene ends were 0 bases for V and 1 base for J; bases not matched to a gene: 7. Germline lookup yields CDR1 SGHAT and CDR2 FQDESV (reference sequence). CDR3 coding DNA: TGTGCCAGCAGCTTAGCGGGGACAGGTTTCTTGAACACCGGGGAGCTGTTTTTT. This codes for CASSLAGTGFLNTGELFF.

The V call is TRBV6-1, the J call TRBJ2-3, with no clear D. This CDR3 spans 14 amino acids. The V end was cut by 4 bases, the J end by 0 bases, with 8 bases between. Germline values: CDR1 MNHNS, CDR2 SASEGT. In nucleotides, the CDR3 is TGTGCCAGCAGTGTTGAGATTAGCACAGATACGCAGTATTTT. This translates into CASSVEISTDTQYF.

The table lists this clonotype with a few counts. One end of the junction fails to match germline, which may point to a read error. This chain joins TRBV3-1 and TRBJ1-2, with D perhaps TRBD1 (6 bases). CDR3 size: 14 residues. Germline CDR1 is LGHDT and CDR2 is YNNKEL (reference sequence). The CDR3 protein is CASSHAGALYGYAF. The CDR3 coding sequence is TGTGCCAGCAGCCACGCAGGGGCCCTCTATGGCTACGCCTTC.

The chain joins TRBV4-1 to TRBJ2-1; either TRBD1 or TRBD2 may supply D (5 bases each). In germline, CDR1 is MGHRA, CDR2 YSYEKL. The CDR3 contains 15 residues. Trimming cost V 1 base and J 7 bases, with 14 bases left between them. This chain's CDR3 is CASSQGPGPGNEQFF. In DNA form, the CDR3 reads TGCGCCAGCAGCCAAGGTCCGGGGCCGGGGAATGAGCAGTTCTTC.

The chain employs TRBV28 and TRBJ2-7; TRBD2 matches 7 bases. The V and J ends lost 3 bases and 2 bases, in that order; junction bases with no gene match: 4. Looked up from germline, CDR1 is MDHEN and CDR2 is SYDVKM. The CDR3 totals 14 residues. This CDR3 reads CASSLGGSPYEQYF. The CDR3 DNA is TGTGCCAGCAGTTTGGGAGGGTCCCCCTACGAGCAGTACTTC.

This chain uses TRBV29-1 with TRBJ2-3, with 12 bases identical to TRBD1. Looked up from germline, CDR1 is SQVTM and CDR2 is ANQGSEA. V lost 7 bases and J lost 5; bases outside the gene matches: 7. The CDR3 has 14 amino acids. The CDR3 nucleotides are TGCAGCGGGCGGGACAGGGGGCAACAAGATACGCAGTATTTT. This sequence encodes CSGRDRGQQDTQYF.

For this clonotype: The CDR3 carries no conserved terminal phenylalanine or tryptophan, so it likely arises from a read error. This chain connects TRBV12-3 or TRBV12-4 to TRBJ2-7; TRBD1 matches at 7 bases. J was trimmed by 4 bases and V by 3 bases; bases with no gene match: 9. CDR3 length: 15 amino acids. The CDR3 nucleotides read TGTGCCAGCAGTTTCGGGTGGGGACAGAGTTACGAGCAGTACTCC. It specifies CASSFGWGQSYEQYS.

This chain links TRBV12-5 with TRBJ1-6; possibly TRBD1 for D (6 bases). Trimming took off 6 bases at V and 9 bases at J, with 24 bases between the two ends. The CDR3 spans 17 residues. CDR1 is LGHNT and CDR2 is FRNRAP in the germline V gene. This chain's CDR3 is CASGQTTGKIKFSPLHF. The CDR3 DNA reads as TGTGCTAGTGGCCAGACGACAGGAAAGATTAAATTTTCACCCCTCCACTTT.

This chain's CDR3 is CASSYADRDNSPLHF. In nucleotides, the CDR3 is TGTGCCAGCAGTTACGCGGACAGGGATAATTCACCCCTCCACTTT. V and J are TRBV6-6 and TRBJ1-6, with 8 bases that match TRBD1. The CDR3 is 15 residues long. J was trimmed by 5 bases and V by 2 bases; bases with no gene match: 2. Germline loops: CDR1 MNHNY, CDR2 SVGAGI (reference sequence).

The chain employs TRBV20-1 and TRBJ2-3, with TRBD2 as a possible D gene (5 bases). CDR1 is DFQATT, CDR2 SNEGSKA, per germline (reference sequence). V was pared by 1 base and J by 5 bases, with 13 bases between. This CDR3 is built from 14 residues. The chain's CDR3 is CSARGQLVLDTQYF. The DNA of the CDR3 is TGCAGTGCTAGAGGCCAACTAGTTTTAGATACGCAGTATTTT.

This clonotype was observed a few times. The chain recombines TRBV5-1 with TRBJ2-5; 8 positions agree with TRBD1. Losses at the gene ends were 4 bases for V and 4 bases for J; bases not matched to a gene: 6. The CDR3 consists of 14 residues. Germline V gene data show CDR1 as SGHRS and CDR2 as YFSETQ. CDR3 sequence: CASSAGQARETQYF. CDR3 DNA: TGCGCCAGCAGCGCGGGACAGGCGAGAGAGACCCAGTACTTC.

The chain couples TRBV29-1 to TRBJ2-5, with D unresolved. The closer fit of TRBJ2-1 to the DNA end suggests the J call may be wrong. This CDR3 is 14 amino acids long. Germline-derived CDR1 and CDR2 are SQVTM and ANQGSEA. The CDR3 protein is CSVEEHLRSNEQFF. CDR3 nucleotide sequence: TGCAGCGTTGAAGAACACCTAAGGAGCAATGAGCAGTTCTTC.

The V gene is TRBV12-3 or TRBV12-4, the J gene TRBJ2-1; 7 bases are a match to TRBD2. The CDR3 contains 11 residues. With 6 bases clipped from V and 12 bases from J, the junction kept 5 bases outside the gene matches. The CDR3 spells CASSMGGLQFF. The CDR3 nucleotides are TGTGCCAGCAGCATGGGGGGGTTGCAGTTCTTC.

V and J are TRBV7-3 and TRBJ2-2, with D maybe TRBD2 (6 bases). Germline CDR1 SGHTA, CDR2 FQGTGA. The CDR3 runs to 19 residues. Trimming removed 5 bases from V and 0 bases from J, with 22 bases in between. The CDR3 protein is CASSLPSGGENPNTGELFF. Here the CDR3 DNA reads TGTGCCAGCAGCCTACCATCGGGCGGGGAGAACCCGAACACCGGGGAGCTGTTTTTT. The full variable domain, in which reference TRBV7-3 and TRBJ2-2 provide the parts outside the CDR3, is GAGVSQTPSNKVTEKGKYVELRCDPISGHTALYWYRQSLGQGPEFLIYFQGTGAADDSGLPNDRFFAVRPEGSVSTLKIQRTERGDSAVYLCASSLPSGGENPNTGELFFGEGSRLTVL.

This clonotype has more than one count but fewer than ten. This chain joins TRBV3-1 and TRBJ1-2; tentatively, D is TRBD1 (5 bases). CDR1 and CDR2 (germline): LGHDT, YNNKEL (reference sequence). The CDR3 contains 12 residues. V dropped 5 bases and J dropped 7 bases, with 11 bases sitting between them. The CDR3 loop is CASSRDLGGYTF. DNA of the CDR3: TGTGCCAGCAGCAGGGACTTGGGTGGCTACACCTTC. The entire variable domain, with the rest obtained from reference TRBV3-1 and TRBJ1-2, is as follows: DTAVSQTPKYLVTQMGNDKSIKCEQNLGHDTMYWYKQDSKKFLKIMFSYNNKELIINETVPNRFSPKSPDKAHLNLHINSLELGDSAVYFCASSRDLGGYTFGSGTRLTVV.

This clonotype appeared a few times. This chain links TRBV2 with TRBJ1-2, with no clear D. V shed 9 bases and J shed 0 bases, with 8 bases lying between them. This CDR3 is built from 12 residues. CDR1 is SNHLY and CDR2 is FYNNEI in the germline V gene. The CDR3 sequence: CARVVSNYGYTF. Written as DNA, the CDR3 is TGTGCCAGGGTCGTATCTAACTATGGCTACACCTTC.

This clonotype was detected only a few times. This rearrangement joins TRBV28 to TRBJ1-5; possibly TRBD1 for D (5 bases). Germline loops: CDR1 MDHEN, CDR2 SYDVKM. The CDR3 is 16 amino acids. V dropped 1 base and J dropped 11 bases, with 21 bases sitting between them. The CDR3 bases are TGTGCCAGCAGTTTATTAGGGGTAGGGACCCGAGGGTCCCAGCATTTT. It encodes CASSLLGVGTRGSQHF. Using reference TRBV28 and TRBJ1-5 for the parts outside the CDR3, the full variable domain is DVKVTQSSRYLVKRTGEKVFLECVQDMDHENMFWYRQDPGLGLRLIYFSYDVKMKEKGDIPEGYSVSREKKERFSLILESASTNQTSMYLCASSLLGVGTRGSQHFGDGTRLSIL.